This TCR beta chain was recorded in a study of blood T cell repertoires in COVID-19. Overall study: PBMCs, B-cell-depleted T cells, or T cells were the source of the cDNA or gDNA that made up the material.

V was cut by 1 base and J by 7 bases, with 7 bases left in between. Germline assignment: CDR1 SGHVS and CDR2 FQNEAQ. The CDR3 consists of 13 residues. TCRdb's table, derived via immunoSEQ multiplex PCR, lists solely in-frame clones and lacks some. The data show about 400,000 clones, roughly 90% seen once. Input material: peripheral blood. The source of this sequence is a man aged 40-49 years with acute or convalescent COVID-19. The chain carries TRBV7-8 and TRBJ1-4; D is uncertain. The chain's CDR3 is CASSLDGGEKLFF. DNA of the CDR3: TGTGCCAGCAGCTTAGATGGCGGTGAAAAACTGTTTTTT.